The clone carrying this T cell receptor (beta chain) was counted many times. The target antigen is unknown. The sample belongs to a study of identical twins. Via MiXCR, TCRdb re-called the 5' RACE reads, giving one row per CDR3 protein. The table shows approximately 410,000 distinct CDR3 sequences, with about a fifth occurring only once. The germline CDR1 and CDR2 sequences are SGHTA and FQGNSA. The CDR3 consists of 14 residues. V shed 3 bases and J shed 0 bases, with 5 bases lying between them. The study, taken as a whole, reports: Surplus twin overlap in beta out-of-frame sequences was less pronounced. The study reached conclusions through statistical analysis that was cross-sectional, not following the same donors.

This sequence joins TRBV7-2 and TRBJ1-4; D not resolved. The TCR originated in a man aged 50-60 years in good health. The sequenced material came from naive T cells sorted from blood. CDR3 amino acids: CASSLGTTNEKLFF. In nucleotides, the CDR3 is TGTGCCAGCAGCTTGGGGACAACTAATGAAAAACTGTTTTTT.